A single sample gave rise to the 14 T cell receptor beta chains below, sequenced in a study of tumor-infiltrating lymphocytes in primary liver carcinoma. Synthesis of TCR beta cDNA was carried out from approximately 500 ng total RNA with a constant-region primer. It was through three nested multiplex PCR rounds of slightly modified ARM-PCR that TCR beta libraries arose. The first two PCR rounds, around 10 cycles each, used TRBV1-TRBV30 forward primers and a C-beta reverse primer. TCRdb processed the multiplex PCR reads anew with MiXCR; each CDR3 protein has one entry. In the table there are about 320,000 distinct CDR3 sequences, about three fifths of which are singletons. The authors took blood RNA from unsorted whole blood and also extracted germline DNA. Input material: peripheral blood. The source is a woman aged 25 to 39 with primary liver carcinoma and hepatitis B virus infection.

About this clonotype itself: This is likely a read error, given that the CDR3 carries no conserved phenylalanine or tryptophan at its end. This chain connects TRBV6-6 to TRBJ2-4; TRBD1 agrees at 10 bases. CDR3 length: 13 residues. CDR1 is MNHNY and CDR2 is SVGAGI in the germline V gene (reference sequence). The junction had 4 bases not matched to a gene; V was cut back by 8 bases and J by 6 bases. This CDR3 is CASRDRGGNIQYL. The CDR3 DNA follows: TGTGCCAGCCGGGACAGGGGAGGAAACATTCAGTACTTA.

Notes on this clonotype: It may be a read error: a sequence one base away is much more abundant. CDR3 amino acids: CSAGTGCNQPQHF. The CDR3 DNA is TGCAGCGCCGGGACAGGGTGTAATCAGCCCCAGCATTTT. This rearrangement joins TRBV29-1 to TRBJ1-5, with TRBD1 matching over 9 bases. This CDR3 is built from 13 residues. Germline values: CDR1 SQVTM, CDR2 ANQGSEA. The J segment lost 4 bases and the V segment lost 7 bases, leaving 5 bases of the junction unmatched.

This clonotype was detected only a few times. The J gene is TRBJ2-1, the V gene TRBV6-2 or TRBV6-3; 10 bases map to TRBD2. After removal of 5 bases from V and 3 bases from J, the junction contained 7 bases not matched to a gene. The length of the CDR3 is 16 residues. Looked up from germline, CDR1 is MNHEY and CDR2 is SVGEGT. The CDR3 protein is CASSTHLAGVYNEQFF. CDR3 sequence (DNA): TGTGCCAGCAGTACCCATCTAGCGGGAGTCTACAATGAGCAGTTCTTC.

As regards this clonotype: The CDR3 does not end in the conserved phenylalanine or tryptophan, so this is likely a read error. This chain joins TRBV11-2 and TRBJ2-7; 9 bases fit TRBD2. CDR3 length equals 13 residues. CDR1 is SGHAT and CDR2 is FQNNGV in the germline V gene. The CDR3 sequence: CASILAGAGEQYL. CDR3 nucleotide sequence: TGTGCCAGCATCTTAGCGGGGGCAGGCGAGCAGTACCTC.

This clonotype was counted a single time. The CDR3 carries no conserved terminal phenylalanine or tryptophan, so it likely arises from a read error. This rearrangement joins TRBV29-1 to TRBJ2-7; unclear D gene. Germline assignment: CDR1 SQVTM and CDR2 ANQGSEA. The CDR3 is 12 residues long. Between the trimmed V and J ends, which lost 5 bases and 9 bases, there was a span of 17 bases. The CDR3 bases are TGCAGCGTTCCCAACATGGATTCGGGGCAGTACTTA. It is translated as CSVPNMDSGQYL.

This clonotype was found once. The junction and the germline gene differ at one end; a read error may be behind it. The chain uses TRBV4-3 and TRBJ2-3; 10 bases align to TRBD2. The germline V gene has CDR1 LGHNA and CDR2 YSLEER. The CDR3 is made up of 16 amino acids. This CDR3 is CTNSRRLAGSTDTQYF. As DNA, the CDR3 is TGTACCAACAGCCGGCGACTAGCGGGCAGCACAGATACGCAGTATTTT.

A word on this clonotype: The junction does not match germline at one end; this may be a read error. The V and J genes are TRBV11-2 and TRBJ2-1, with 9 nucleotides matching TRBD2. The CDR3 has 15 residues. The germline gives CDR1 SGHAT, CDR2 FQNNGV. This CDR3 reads CVSSLQAGGPGEQFF. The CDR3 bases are TGTGTCAGCAGCTTGCAGGCGGGAGGGCCCGGTGAGCAGTTCTTC. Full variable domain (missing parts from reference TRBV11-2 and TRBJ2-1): EAGVAQSPRYKIIEKRQSVAFWCNPISGHATLYWYQQILGQGPKLLIQFQNNGVVDDSQLPKDRFSAERLKGVDSTLKIQPAKLEDSAVYLCVSSLQAGGPGEQFFGPGTRLTVL.

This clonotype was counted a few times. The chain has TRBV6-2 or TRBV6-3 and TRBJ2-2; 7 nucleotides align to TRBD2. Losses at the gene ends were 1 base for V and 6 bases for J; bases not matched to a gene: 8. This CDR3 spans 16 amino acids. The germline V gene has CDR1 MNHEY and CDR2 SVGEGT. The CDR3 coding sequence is TGTGCCAGCAGTTACTTCGGACGGGGGGACCCCGGGGAGCTGTTTTTT. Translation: CASSYFGRGDPGELFF.

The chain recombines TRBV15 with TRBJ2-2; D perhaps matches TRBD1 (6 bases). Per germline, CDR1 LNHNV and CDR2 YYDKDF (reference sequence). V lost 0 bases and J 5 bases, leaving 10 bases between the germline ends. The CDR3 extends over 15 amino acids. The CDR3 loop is CATSRDATGTGELFF. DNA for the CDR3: TGTGCCACCAGCAGAGACGCGACAGGTACCGGGGAGCTGTTTTTT.

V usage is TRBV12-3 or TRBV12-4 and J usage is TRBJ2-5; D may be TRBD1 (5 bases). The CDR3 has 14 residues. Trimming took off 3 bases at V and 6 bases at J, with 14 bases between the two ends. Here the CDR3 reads CASSLDGALKTQYF. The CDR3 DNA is TGTGCCAGCAGTTTGGATGGGGCGCTAAAGACCCAGTACTTC.

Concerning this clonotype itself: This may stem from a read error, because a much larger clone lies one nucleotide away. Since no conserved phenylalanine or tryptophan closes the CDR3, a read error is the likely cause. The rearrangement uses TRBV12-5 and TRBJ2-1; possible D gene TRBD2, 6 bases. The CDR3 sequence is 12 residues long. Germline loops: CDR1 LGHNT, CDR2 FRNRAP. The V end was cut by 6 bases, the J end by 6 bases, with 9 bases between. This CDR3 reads CASGGDSNEQFL. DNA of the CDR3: TGTGCTAGTGGGGGGGACTCCAATGAGCAGTTCCTC.

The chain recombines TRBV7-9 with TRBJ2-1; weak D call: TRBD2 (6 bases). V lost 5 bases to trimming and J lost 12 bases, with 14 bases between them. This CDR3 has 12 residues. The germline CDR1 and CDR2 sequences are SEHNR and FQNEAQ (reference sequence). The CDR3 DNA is TGTGCCAGCAGCATGTCTGGGACTGGGCAGTTCTTC. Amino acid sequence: CASSMSGTGQFF.

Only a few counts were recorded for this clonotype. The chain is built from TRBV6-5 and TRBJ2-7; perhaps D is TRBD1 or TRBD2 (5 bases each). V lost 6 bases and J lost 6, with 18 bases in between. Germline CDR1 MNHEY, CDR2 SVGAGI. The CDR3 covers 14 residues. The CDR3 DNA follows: TGTGCCAGCAGGAAATACGGGGCGATCTGCGAGCAGTACTTC. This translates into CASRKYGAICEQYF.

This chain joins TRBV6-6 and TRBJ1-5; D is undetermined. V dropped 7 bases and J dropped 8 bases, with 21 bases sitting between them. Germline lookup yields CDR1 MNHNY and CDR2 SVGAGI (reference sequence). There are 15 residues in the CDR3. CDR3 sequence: CASNSLPSGIEPQHF. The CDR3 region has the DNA TGTGCCAGCAACTCCCTACCGTCGGGGATAGAGCCCCAGCATTTT.